The rows below give T cell receptor beta chains drawn from one sample of a study of blood T cell repertoires in COVID-19. Repertoires were generated with immunoSEQ multiplex PCR, while TCRdb's copy carries only in-frame clones and drops some. The repertoire holds about 120,000 clones, with 81% as singletons. Sequences were obtained from peripheral blood. These receptor sequences come from a man younger than 45 with COVID-19, enrolled during active disease. CDR3s include the opening cysteine and the closing phenylalanine or tryptophan. Each record gives: CDR3 protein, V gene, J gene.

CDR3: CAWIRTYAEAFF; V: TRBV30; J: TRBJ1-1
CDR3: CASSGWGDYEQYF; V: TRBV9; J: TRBJ2-7
CDR3: CASSFADTQYF; V: TRBV12-3/TRBV12-4; J: TRBJ2-3
CDR3: CASSSSSSYNSPLHF; V: TRBV6-5; J: TRBJ1-6
CDR3: CASTITSGGGTGELFF; V: TRBV19; J: TRBJ2-2
CDR3: CASSPGQNTEAFF; V: TRBV18; J: TRBJ1-1
CDR3: CASSSRGIKNIQYF; V: TRBV28; J: TRBJ2-4
CDR3: CASQGGAGNSPLHF; V: TRBV30; J: TRBJ1-6
CDR3: CATGPGKENEKLFF; V: TRBV15; J: TRBJ1-4
CDR3: CASSQGRYNEQFF; V: TRBV3-1/TRBV3-2; J: TRBJ2-1
CDR3: CSAVKQGANTGELFF; V: TRBV29-1; J: TRBJ2-2
CDR3: CASSRASTDTQYF; V: TRBV19; J: TRBJ2-3
CDR3: CAWSRGGVGEAFF; V: TRBV30; J: TRBJ1-1
CDR3: CASSEYDRGTYGYTF; V: TRBV2; J: TRBJ1-2
CDR3: CASSQDGGREAFF; V: TRBV4-3; J: TRBJ1-1
CDR3: CSVEGLGGLGTQYF; V: TRBV29-1; J: TRBJ2-3
CDR3: CASTDPGTGITDTQYF; V: TRBV6-6; J: TRBJ2-3
CDR3: CASVQGALTGELFF; V: TRBV2; J: TRBJ2-2
CDR3: CASSQERGAWVNEQFF; V: TRBV4-3; J: TRBJ2-1
CDR3: CASSPSGGLEIYEQYF; V: TRBV9; J: TRBJ2-7
CDR3: CASSKDLAGNTDTQYF; V: TRBV5-1; J: TRBJ2-3
CDR3: CASSILAGEDTQYF; V: TRBV6-4; J: TRBJ2-3
CDR3: CASSEGLAENYEQYF; V: TRBV10-1; J: TRBJ2-7
CDR3: CASSITDYYGYTF; V: TRBV19; J: TRBJ1-2
CDR3: CATSAQVWDTGELFF; V: TRBV24-1; J: TRBJ2-2
CDR3: CASSPRTGTGEGAFF; V: TRBV11-3; J: TRBJ1-1